The clone carrying this T cell receptor (beta chain) appeared a single time. Antigen: not known. This entry is derived from a study of cytomegalovirus exposure and HLA in healthy donors. Findings of the study overall: Within the approximately 110 validation repertoires, first-cohort TCR clusters tended to co-occur, according to a later analysis.

Method: immunoSEQ multiplex PCR; TCRdb's copy keeps in-frame clones and lacks some. The repertoire holds tens of thousands of clones, 90% to 95% seen once, with approximately 0.69% in the top ten. V was pared by 3 bases and J by 2 bases, with 4 bases of the junction left unmatched. The CDR3 consists of 15 residues. Germline CDR1 is MNHEY and CDR2 is SMNVEV (reference sequence). This sequence originates from a man younger than 35 in good health and CMV-seronegative. The chain has TRBV27 and TRBJ2-5; 9 bases align to TRBD2. Sequences were obtained from PBMCs. CDR3 DNA sequence: TGTGCCAGCAGTTTGCTAGCGGGACCTCAAGAGACCCAGTACTTC. Translated: CASSLLAGPQETQYF.